This T cell receptor (beta chain) comes out of a study of regulatory T cells in long-lasting Graves disease. With iRepertoire HTBI primers and Arm-PCR of CDR3 regions, TCR beta libraries were built. MiXCR was run by TCRdb on the multiplex PCR reads, yielding one entry per CDR3 protein. The sample includes 450,000 to 600,000 distinct CDR3 sequences, less than 15% of them seen just once. The time point here: newly diagnosed GD, antithyroid drugs for less than 3 months. The TCR library used RNA extracted from PBMCs. Those enrolled as patients came out of an endocrinology department in Xi'an, China. This same sample was also taken into another study, of T cells in Graves' hyperthyroidism and ophthalmopathy.

The specimen comprised peripheral blood mononuclear cells (PBMCs), sampled at new diagnosis, from a patient treated with antithyroid drugs. This clonotype originated in a man aged 30 to 45 with Graves disease.

The CDR3 region has the DNA TGTGCCAGCAGCTTAGCGGGGCCGGGAGCCGAGACCCAGTACTTC. It encodes CASSLAGPGAETQYF. The chain has TRBV7-8 and TRBJ2-5, with D perhaps TRBD2 (6 bases). CDR1 is SGHVS, CDR2 FQNEAQ, per germline. V dropped 0 bases and J dropped 5 bases, with 13 bases sitting between them. The CDR3 is 15 amino acids.